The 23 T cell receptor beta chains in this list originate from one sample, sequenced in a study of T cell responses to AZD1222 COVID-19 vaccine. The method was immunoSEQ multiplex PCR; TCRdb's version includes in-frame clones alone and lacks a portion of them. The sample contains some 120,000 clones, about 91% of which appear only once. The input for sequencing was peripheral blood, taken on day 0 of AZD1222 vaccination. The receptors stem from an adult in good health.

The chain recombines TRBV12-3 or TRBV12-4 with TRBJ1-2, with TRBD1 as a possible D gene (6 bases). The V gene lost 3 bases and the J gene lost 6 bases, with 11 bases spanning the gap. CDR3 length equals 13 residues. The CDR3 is CASSLGASDGYTF. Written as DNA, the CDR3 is TGTGCCAGCAGTTTGGGGGCTTCTGATGGCTACACCTTC.

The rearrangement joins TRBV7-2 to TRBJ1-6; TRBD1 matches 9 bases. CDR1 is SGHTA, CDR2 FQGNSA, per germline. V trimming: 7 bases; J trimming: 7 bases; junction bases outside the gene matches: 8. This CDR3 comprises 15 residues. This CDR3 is CASNTGQGRNSPLHF. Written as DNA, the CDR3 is TGTGCCAGCAACACCGGACAGGGGCGGAATTCACCCCTCCACTTT.

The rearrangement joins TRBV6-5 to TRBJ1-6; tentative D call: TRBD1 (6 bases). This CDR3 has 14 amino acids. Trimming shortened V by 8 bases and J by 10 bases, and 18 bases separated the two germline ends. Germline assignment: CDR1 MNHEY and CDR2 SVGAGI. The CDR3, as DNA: TGTGCCAGCGCCCAGCAGGGGTTTAAATCACCCCTCCACTTT. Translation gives CASAQQGFKSPLHF.

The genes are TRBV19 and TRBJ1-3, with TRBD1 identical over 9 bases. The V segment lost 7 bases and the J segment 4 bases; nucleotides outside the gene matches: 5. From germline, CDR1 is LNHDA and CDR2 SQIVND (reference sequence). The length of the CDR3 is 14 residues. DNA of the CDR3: TGTGCCAGTACCCCGGGACAGGGAGGAAACACCATATATTTT. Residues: CASTPGQGGNTIYF.

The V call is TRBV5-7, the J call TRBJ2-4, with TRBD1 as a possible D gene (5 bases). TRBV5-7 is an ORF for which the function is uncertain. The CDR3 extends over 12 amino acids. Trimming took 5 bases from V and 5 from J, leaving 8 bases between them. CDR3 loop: CASSMGQNIQYF. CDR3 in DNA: TGTGCCAGCAGTATGGGGCAAAACATTCAGTACTTC.

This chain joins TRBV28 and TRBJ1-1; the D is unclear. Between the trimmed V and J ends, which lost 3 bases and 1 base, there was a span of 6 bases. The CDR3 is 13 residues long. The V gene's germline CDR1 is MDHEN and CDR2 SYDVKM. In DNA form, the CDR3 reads TGTGCCAGCAGTTTTATGGGGAACACTGAAGCTTTCTTT. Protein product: CASSFMGNTEAFF.

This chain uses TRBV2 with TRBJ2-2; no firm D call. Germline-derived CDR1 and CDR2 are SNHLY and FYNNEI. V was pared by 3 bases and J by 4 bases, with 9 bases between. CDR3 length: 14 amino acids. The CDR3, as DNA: TGTGCCAGCAGTGAGCTCGGCCCCACCGGGGAGCTGTTTTTT. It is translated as CASSELGPTGELFF.

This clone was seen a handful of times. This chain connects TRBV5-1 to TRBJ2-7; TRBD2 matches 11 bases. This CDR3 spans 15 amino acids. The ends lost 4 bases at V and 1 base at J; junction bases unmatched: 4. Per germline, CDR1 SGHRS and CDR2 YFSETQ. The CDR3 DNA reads TGCGCCAGCAGCCAGACTAGCGGGGTATCCTACGAGCAGTACTTC. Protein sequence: CASSQTSGVSYEQYF. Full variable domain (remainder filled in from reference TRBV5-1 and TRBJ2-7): KAGVTQTPRYLIKTRGQQVTLSCSPISGHRSVSWYQQTPGQGLQFLFEYFSETQRNKGNFPGRFSGRQFSNSRSEMNVSTLELGDSALYLCASSQTSGVSYEQYFGPGTRLTVT.

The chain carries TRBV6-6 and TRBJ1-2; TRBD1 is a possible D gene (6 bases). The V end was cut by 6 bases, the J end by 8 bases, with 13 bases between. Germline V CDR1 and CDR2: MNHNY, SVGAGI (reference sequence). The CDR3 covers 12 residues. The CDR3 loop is CASSPGGGGYTF. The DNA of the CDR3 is TGTGCCAGCAGCCCGGGAGGGGGAGGCTACACCTTC.

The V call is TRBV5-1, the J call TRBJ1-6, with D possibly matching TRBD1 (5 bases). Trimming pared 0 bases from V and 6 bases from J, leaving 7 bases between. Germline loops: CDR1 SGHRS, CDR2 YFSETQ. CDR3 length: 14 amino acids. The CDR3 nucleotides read TGCGCCAGCAGCTTGGTGGGACCTAATTCACCCCTCCACTTT. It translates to CASSLVGPNSPLHF.

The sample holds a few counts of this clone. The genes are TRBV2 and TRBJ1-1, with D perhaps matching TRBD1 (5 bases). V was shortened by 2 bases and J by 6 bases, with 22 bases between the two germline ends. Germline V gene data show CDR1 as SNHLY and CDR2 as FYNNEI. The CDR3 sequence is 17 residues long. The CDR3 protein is CASSESGLGAGVSEAFF. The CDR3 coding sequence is TGTGCCAGCAGTGAATCAGGTCTTGGCGCGGGGGTCTCTGAAGCTTTCTTT.

CDR3 sequence (DNA): TGTGCCAGTAACCATGTCACAGGGACAGATACGCAGTATTTT. Translating it yields CASNHVTGTDTQYF. The chain recombines TRBV19 with TRBJ2-3; perhaps TRBD1 as D (6 bases). The CDR3 spans 14 residues. V gave up 7 bases and J gave up 3 bases, with 14 bases separating them. CDR1 LNHDA and CDR2 SQIVND come from the germline V gene (reference sequence).

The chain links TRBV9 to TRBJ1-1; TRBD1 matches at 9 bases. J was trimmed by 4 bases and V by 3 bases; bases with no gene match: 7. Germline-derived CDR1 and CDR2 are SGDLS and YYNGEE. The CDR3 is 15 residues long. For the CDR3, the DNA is TGTGCCAGCAGCGCCACAGGGGGCGCGGGCACTGAAGCTTTCTTT. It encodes CASSATGGAGTEAFF.

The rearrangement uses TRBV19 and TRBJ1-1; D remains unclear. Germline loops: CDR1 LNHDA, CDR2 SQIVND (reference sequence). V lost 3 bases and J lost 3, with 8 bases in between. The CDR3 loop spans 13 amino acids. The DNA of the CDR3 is TGTGCCAGTAGTATCGGATGGGACACTGAAGCTTTCTTT. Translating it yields CASSIGWDTEAFF.

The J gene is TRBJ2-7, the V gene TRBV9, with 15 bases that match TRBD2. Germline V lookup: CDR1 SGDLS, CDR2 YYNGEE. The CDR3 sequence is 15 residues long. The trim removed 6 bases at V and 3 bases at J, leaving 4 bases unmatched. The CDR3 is CASKGTSGRFYEQYF. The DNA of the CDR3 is TGTGCCAGCAAAGGGACTAGCGGGAGGTTCTACGAGCAGTACTTC. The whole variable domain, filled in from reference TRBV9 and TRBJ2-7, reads DSGVTQTPKHLITATGQRVTLRCSPRSGDLSVYWYQQSLDQGLQFLIQYYNGEERAKGNILERFSAQQFPDLHSELNLSSLELGDSALYFCASKGTSGRFYEQYFGPGTRLTVT.

Here the CDR3 DNA reads TGCAGCGTTGAGGGGGGGCGAGAATCTGGAAACACCATATATTTT. Translated: CSVEGGRESGNTIYF. This chain links TRBV29-1 with TRBJ1-3; a weak D match, TRBD1 (6 bases). In germline, CDR1 is SQVTM, CDR2 ANQGSEA. The CDR3 spans 15 residues. V lost 3 bases and J lost 1, with 13 bases in between.

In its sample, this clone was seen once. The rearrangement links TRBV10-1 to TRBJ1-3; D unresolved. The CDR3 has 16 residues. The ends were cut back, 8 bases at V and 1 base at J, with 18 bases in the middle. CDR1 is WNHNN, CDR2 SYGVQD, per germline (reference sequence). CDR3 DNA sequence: TGCGCCAGCCTTTCTGTCGAGGGAAGGTCTGGAAACACCATATATTTT. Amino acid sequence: CASLSVEGRSGNTIYF.

CDR3 sequence: CASSQVGGSEYF. In DNA form, the CDR3 reads TGTGCCAGCAGCCAAGTTGGCGGGAGCGAGTACTTC. V is TRBV14 and J is TRBJ2-7, with 7 positions matching TRBD2. Looked up from germline, CDR1 is SGHDN and CDR2 is FVKESK. V lost 1 base, J lost 11 bases, and 5 bases stayed unmatched. This CDR3 spans 12 amino acids. Full variable domain (missing parts from reference TRBV14 and TRBJ2-7): EAGVTQFPSHSVIEKGQTVTLRCDPISGHDNLYWYRRVMGKEIKFLLHFVKESKQDESGMPNNRFLAERTGGTYSTLKVQPAELEDSGVYFCASSQVGGSEYFGPGTRLTVT.

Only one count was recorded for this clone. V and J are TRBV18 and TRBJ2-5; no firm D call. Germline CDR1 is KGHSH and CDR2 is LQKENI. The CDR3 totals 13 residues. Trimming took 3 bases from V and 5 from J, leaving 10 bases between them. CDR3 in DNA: TGTGCCAGCTCACCGAAGGGCCGCGAGACCCAGTACTTC. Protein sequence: CASSPKGRETQYF.

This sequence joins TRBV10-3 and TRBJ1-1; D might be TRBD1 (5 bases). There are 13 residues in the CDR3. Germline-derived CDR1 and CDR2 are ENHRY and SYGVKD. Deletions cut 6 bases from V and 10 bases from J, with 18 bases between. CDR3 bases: TGTGCCATCAGAAAAGATGTAACAGGTCGAGCTTTCTTT. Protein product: CAIRKDVTGRAFF.

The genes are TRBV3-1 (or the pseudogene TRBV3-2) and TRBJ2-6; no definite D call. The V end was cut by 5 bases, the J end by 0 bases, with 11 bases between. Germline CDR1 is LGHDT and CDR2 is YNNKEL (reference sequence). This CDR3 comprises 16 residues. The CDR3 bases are TGTGCCAGCAGCGCTCAAGGGCTCTCTGGGGCCAACGTCCTGACTTTC. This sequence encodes CASSAQGLSGANVLTF.

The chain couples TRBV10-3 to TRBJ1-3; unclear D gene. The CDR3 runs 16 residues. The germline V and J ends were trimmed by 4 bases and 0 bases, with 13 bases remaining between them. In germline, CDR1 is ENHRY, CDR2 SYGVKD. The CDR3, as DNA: TGTGCCATCAGTGCCCGGACTGACAACTCTGGAAACACCATATATTTT. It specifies CAISARTDNSGNTIYF.

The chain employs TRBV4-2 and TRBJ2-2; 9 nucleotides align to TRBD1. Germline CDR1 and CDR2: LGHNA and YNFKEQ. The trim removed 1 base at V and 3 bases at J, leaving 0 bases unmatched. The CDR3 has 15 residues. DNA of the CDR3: TGTGCCAGCAGCCAAGGGGACAGGGACACCGGGGAGCTGTTTTTT. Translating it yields CASSQGDRDTGELFF.